This T cell receptor beta chain was captured in a study of shared clonotypes between healthy human individuals. Findings and caveats of the study: Larger estimated richness was generally seen in naive subsets than in memory subsets. Donors were few, which limited the genetic and exposure-history diversity represented. Rarefaction indicated that sorted-subset sequencing remained incomplete although depth was large.

Libraries were prepared by immunoSEQ multiplex PCR; TCRdb keeps only in-frame clonotypes and omits some of them. Among roughly 550,000 clones listed, 95% to 96% were seen once. Germline assignment: CDR1 MDHEN and CDR2 SYDVKM. V lost 4 bases and J 0 bases, leaving 27 bases between the germline ends. The CDR3 runs 20 residues. As regards this clone: Antigen unknown.

Positive CCR7 selection of CD45RO-negative cells yielded the naive CD8 cells, and terminally differentiated effector memory CD45RA+ cells were excluded. Caucasian adults living in Nashville, Tennessee, provided all samples. The V gene is TRBV28, the J gene TRBJ2-5; D might be TRBD1 (8 bases). Material for sequencing was naive CD8+ T cells sorted from blood. This receptor was obtained from a woman aged 25 to 45 in good health. CDR3 sequence: CASSSTGTGFSGPYQETQYF. The CDR3 DNA sequence: TGTGCCAGCAGTTCAACCGGGACAGGATTTAGCGGGCCGTACCAAGAGACCCAGTACTTC.